These 32 T cell receptor beta chains came from one sample sequenced in a study of regulatory T cells in long-lasting Graves disease. As for time point: persistent/refractory GD, antithyroid drugs over 5 years with positive TRAb. PBMCs were the source of the RNA used for TCR sequencing. Building of the TCR beta libraries involved iRepertoire HTBI primers and Arm-PCR of CDR3 regions. MiXCR was run by TCRdb on the multiplex PCR reads, yielding one entry per CDR3 protein. This table has about 290,000 distinct CDR3 sequences, around a fifth appearing once. Here the sequenced sample was peripheral blood mononuclear cells (PBMCs), taken when the disease was refractory, from a patient treated with antithyroid drugs. The receptors were gathered from a female donor with Graves disease.

The V and J genes are TRBV15 and TRBJ2-1; weak D call: TRBD2 (6 bases). Germline CDR1 LNHNV, CDR2 YYDKDF (reference sequence). Deletions cut 7 bases from V and 6 bases from J, with 22 bases between. The CDR3 contains 16 residues. CDR3 sequence reads: CATTQDTTGAANEQFF. CDR3 nucleotide sequence: TGTGCCACCACCCAGGATACCACGGGAGCTGCCAATGAGCAGTTCTTC.

This clonotype was seen a handful of times. The chain is built from TRBV20-1 and TRBJ2-3; D ambiguous. This CDR3 spans 15 amino acids. The V and J ends lost 0 bases and 0 bases respectively, with 10 bases between them. Germline V gene lookup returns CDR1 DFQATT and CDR2 SNEGSKA (reference sequence). This CDR3 reads CSARDVGSSTDTQYF. The CDR3, as DNA: TGCAGTGCTAGAGATGTAGGCTCTAGCACAGATACGCAGTATTTT.

This clonotype has a handful of counts. The chain has TRBV5-1 and TRBJ2-1; 7 positions agree with TRBD1. Germline V gene lookup returns CDR1 SGHRS and CDR2 YFSETQ. Trimming at V came to 0 bases and at J to 7 bases, leaving 10 bases not matched to a gene. The CDR3 loop spans 16 amino acids. The CDR3 nucleotides are TGCGCCAGCAGCTTGGCCTACGAGGCAGGGGGTAATGAGCAGTTCTTC. This codes for CASSLAYEAGGNEQFF.

This clonotype was detected ten times or more. The chain has TRBV7-2 and TRBJ1-2, with D tentatively TRBD1 (6 bases). The length of the CDR3 is 16 residues. V was clipped by 5 bases and J by 2 bases, with 18 bases between them. The V gene's germline CDR1 is SGHTA and CDR2 FQGNSA. The CDR3 nucleotides are TGTGCCAGCAGCCCCCAGTCGACAGGAGTCAACTATGGCTACACCTTC. Amino acids: CASSPQSTGVNYGYTF.

This clonotype was observed at least ten times. This sequence joins TRBV28 and TRBJ2-7; D remains ambiguous. The CDR3 is 11 residues long. Germline assignment: CDR1 MDHEN and CDR2 SYDVKM. The V end was cut by 5 bases, the J end by 3 bases, with 5 bases between. The CDR3 sequence: CASSTNYEQYF. The CDR3, as DNA: TGTGCCAGCAGTACAAACTACGAGCAGTACTTC.

The chain is built from TRBV4-1 and TRBJ2-7; D is unresolved. The CDR3 runs 13 residues. V lost 0 bases and J lost 3, with 6 bases in between. CDR1 MGHRA and CDR2 YSYEKL come from the germline V gene. The CDR3 sequence is CASSQDGNYEQYF. For the CDR3, the DNA is TGCGCCAGCAGCCAAGATGGGAACTACGAGCAGTACTTC.

The V call is TRBV2, the J call TRBJ2-2, with 14 bases fitting TRBD2. Germline assignment: CDR1 SNHLY and CDR2 FYNNEI. The CDR3 has 19 amino acids. V was clipped by 6 bases and J by 0 bases; unmatched bases: 9. The CDR3 coding sequence is TGTGCCAGCAGACCCGGGGGACTAGCGGGAGTCCCGAACACCGGGGAGCTGTTTTTT. It encodes CASRPGGLAGVPNTGELFF.

This clonotype was detected ten times or more. The J gene is TRBJ1-2, the V gene TRBV2; D may be TRBD1 (5 bases). This CDR3 region has 12 residues. Per germline, CDR1 SNHLY and CDR2 FYNNEI. The V and J ends lost 10 bases and 0 bases respectively, with 9 bases between them. Here the CDR3 reads CATAGANYGYTF. The DNA for the CDR3 is TGTGCCACCGCGGGGGCTAACTATGGCTACACCTTC. The variable domain in full, completed from reference TRBV2 and TRBJ1-2, reads EPEVTQTPSHQVTQMGQEVILRCVPISNHLYFYWYRQILGQKVEFLVSFYNNEISEKSEIFDDQFSVERPDGSNFTLKIRSTKLEDSAMYFCATAGANYGYTFGSGTRLTVV.

This clonotype occurred a few times. This may come from a read error, since a much larger clone is one base off. Because it lacks the conserved phenylalanine or tryptophan at the end, this CDR3 is likely a read error. The V and J genes are TRBV11-2 and TRBJ1-1; TRBD1 is a possible D gene (5 bases). The germline CDR1 and CDR2 sequences are SGHAT and FQNNGV. Trimming left V 5 bases short and J 1 base short, with 23 bases between. The CDR3 is 18 amino acids. The CDR3 DNA is TGTGCCAGCAGCCCGCGGGGCGATAGAATGGGGACGAACACTGAAGCTTTCCTT. Amino acids: CASSPRGDRMGTNTEAFL.

The table lists this clonotype with many counts. The chain combines TRBV12-3 or TRBV12-4 with TRBJ1-1; D call uncertain. Trimming shortened V by 6 bases and J by 4 bases, and 12 bases separated the two germline ends. There are 13 residues in the CDR3. The CDR3 region is CASRPKGSTEAFF. The CDR3 DNA follows: TGTGCCAGCAGACCTAAGGGATCCACTGAAGCTTTCTTT.

This chain links TRBV7-9 with TRBJ2-7; TRBD2 agrees at 7 bases. Germline-derived CDR1 and CDR2 are SEHNR and FQNEAQ (reference sequence). The CDR3 length is 15 residues. The V segment lost 1 base and the J segment 5 bases; nucleotides outside the gene matches: 8. This CDR3 is CASSLVVGTTDEQYF. In nucleotides, the CDR3 is TGTGCCAGCAGCTTAGTAGTCGGGACTACCGACGAGCAGTACTTC. The full variable domain, rest sourced from reference TRBV7-9 and TRBJ2-7, is DTGVSQNPRHKITKRGQNVTFRCDPISEHNRLYWYRQTLGQGPEFLTYFQNEAQLEKSRLLSDRFSAERPKGSFSTLEIQRTEQGDSAMYLCASSLVVGTTDEQYFGPGTRLTVT.

This chain uses TRBV24-1 with TRBJ2-5; D ambiguous. Trimming removed 5 bases at V and 2 bases at J, with 23 bases between. Looked up from germline, CDR1 is KGHDR and CDR2 is SFDVKD. The CDR3 has 18 amino acids. CDR3 protein: CATSVALLLYYLQETQYF. CDR3 nucleotides: TGTGCCACCAGTGTTGCCCTTTTGCTGTACTACCTACAAGAGACCCAGTACTTC.

This clonotype was seen only a few times. This chain connects TRBV7-2 to TRBJ1-5; D is ambiguous. The CDR3 is 14 amino acids. V lost 1 base and J lost 6, with 10 bases in between. The germline V gene has CDR1 SGHTA and CDR2 FQGNSA. The CDR3 nucleotides are TGTGCCAGCAGCTTAGGGTACGCAAGTCAGCCCCAGCATTTT. It yields the protein CASSLGYASQPQHF.

The chain is built from TRBV5-1 and TRBJ2-7; 8 bases agree with TRBD1. The CDR3 runs 14 residues. Germline-derived CDR1 and CDR2 are SGHRS and YFSETQ. J lost 5 bases, V lost 1 base, and 5 bases had no gene match. The CDR3 bases are TGCGCCAGCAGCTTGAGCGGACAGGGTCACGAGCAGTACTTC. Translation gives CASSLSGQGHEQYF.

V usage is TRBV7-9 and J usage is TRBJ2-5; D unclear. Trimming took off 3 bases at V and 1 base at J, with 15 bases between the two ends. This CDR3 contains 16 residues. The germline V gene has CDR1 SEHNR and CDR2 FQNEAQ (reference sequence). The CDR3 here is CASSLALVLTQETQYF. The CDR3 DNA reads as TGTGCCAGCAGCTTGGCCCTGGTCCTAACCCAAGAGACCCAGTACTTC.

The V call is TRBV7-2, the J call TRBJ1-1, with a tentative D call TRBD1 (5 bases). This CDR3 is 15 amino acids long. The V end lost 5 bases, the J end lost 5 bases, and 18 bases lay between the germline ends. Germline V gives CDR1 SGHTA, CDR2 FQGNSA. This CDR3 reads CASSRPRGGHTEAFF. The CDR3, as DNA: TGTGCCAGCAGCCGACCTCGGGGCGGTCATACTGAAGCTTTCTTT.

At least ten counts were recorded for this clonotype. The rearrangement joins TRBV12-3 or TRBV12-4 to TRBJ2-7; 12 nucleotides match TRBD2. The J segment lost 5 bases and the V segment lost 9 bases, leaving 11 bases of the junction unmatched. The CDR3 is 15 residues long. For the CDR3, the DNA is TGTGCCAGTACTCCAACTAGCGGGAGGAAAAACGAGCAGTACTTC. It yields the protein CASTPTSGRKNEQYF.

This clonotype was seen more than once but under ten times. This chain connects TRBV12-3 or TRBV12-4 to TRBJ2-3; 11 nucleotides match TRBD2. V was clipped by 6 bases and J by 2 bases; unmatched bases: 4. The CDR3 runs to 15 residues. The CDR3 region has the DNA TGTGCCAGCAGGCAGACTAGCGGGGTCACAGATACGCAGTATTTT. Protein: CASRQTSGVTDTQYF.

The chain couples TRBV10-2 to TRBJ2-2, with 11 bases that match TRBD2. In germline, CDR1 is WSHSY, CDR2 SAAADI. This CDR3 contains 14 residues. V lost 7 bases and J lost 5; bases outside the gene matches: 3. For the CDR3, the DNA is TGCGCCAGCAACCTAGCGGGAGGAACCGGGGAGCTGTTTTTT. This translates into CASNLAGGTGELFF.

The sample holds many counts of this clonotype. The V and J genes are TRBV12-3 or TRBV12-4 and TRBJ1-2; 10 bases are a match to TRBD1. V lost 5 bases to trimming and J lost 8 bases; unmatched junction nucleotides: 5. The CDR3 sequence is 13 residues long. The CDR3 DNA reads TGTGCCAGCAGTAGACAGGGGGCGGGCGGCTACACCTTC. Translating gives CASSRQGAGGYTF.

There are many counts of this clonotype. V is TRBV27 and J is TRBJ2-7, with no clear D. The CDR3 runs to 13 residues. Trimming removed 6 bases at V and 0 bases at J, with 9 bases between. Looked up from germline, CDR1 is MNHEY and CDR2 is SMNVEV (reference sequence). The DNA of the CDR3 is TGTGCCAGCAGGACCCCTAACTCCTACGAGCAGTACTTC. Its protein product is CASRTPNSYEQYF.

This clonotype occurred a few times. This chain connects TRBV19 to TRBJ1-1, with TRBD1 identical over 9 bases. V trimming: 5 bases; J trimming: 6 bases; junction bases outside the gene matches: 10. Germline CDR1 reads LNHDA; CDR2 reads SQIVND (reference sequence). This CDR3 has 15 residues. The CDR3 DNA reads as TGTGCCAGTAGTGTCGTCGGGACAGGGAGGGCTGAAGCTTTCTTT. The encoded protein is CASSVVGTGRAEAFF. Supplemented by reference TRBV19 and TRBJ1-1, the full variable domain reads DGGITQSPKYLFRKEGQNVTLSCEQNLNHDAMYWYRQDPGQGLRLIYYSQIVNDFQKGDIAEGYSVSREKKESFPLTVTSAQKNPTAFYLCASSVVGTGRAEAFFGQGTRLTVV.

This clonotype was recorded at least ten times. The chain carries TRBV2 and TRBJ2-4; D may be TRBD2 (6 bases). Germline loops: CDR1 SNHLY, CDR2 FYNNEI. Deletions cut 4 bases from V and 15 bases from J, with 19 bases between. The CDR3 loop spans 13 amino acids. For the CDR3, the DNA is TGTGCCAGCAGTGCAAGACTAGTTGATCAAGGGTACTTC. Translating gives CASSARLVDQGYF.

This clonotype was detected only once. This chain connects TRBV6-1 to TRBJ2-3; a weak D match, TRBD2 (5 bases). This CDR3 has 14 amino acids. Germline lookup yields CDR1 MNHNS and CDR2 SASEGT. Deletions cut 7 bases from V and 3 bases from J, with 14 bases between. The CDR3 reads CASTVATTTDTQYF. The CDR3, as DNA: TGTGCCAGCACTGTAGCGACTACTACAGATACGCAGTATTTT.

This clonotype was seen at least ten times. CDR3 residues: CASSSVAGVSDPTLEEQYF. The CDR3 DNA reads TGTGCCAGCAGCTCAGTAGCGGGGGTGTCGGATCCTACACTTGAAGAGCAGTACTTC. The chain links TRBV11-3 to TRBJ2-7; 9 bases agree with TRBD2. Per germline, CDR1 SGHNT and CDR2 YENEEA. V shed 4 bases, J shed 7 bases, and the junction held 23 bases outside the gene matches. This CDR3 comprises 19 residues.

This clonotype occurred a few times. This rearrangement joins TRBV30 to TRBJ2-7; D is undetermined. Germline CDR1 and CDR2: GTSNPN and SVGIG (reference sequence). With 5 bases removed from V and 2 bases from J, the gap between germline ends came to 22 bases. There are 16 residues in the CDR3. The CDR3 loop is CAWRDVTEDMPYEQYF. The CDR3 DNA reads TGTGCCTGGCGCGACGTTACCGAGGATATGCCCTACGAGCAGTACTTC.

For this clonotype: A much larger clone differs from this one at a single base, so this may be a read error. This sequence joins TRBV18 and TRBJ1-2, with TRBD1 identical over 7 bases. This CDR3 has 13 amino acids. CDR1 and CDR2 (germline): KGHSH, LQKENI. CDR3 loop: CASSPGTADGHTF. CDR3 coding DNA: TGTGCCAGCTCACCGGGGACAGCTGATGGCCACACCTTC.

J is TRBJ1-1 and V is TRBV19; D remains ambiguous. The ends were cut back, 3 bases at V and 4 bases at J, with 15 bases in the middle. The CDR3 covers 15 residues. Germline V gives CDR1 LNHDA, CDR2 SQIVND (reference sequence). The CDR3 protein is CASSISGISGTEAFF. The CDR3 DNA reads TGTGCCAGTAGTATTAGCGGGATCTCGGGCACTGAAGCTTTCTTT.

This clonotype has a handful of counts. This chain joins TRBV4-3 and TRBJ2-7, with D uncertain. Trimming shortened V by 0 bases and J by 7 bases, and 7 bases separated the two germline ends. Germline V gene data show CDR1 as LGHNA and CDR2 as YSLEER. There are 12 residues in the CDR3. CDR3 protein: CASSQDYGEQYF. DNA for the CDR3: TGCGCCAGCAGCCAAGATTACGGTGAGCAGTACTTC.

This clonotype was observed at least ten times. The chain carries TRBV9 and TRBJ2-7; perhaps D is TRBD1 or TRBD2 (5 bases each). Germline-derived CDR1 and CDR2 are SGDLS and YYNGEE. V lost 4 bases to trimming and J lost 5 bases, with 22 bases between them. The CDR3 loop spans 16 amino acids. Here the CDR3 DNA reads TGTGCCAGCAGCCCCAGAATCCGGGACGGTTTCCACGAGCAGTACTTC. The encoded protein is CASSPRIRDGFHEQYF.

This clonotype was recorded a few times. The J gene is TRBJ2-5, the V gene TRBV20-1; 10 bases are a match to TRBD2. V lost 1 base to trimming and J lost 8 bases; unmatched junction nucleotides: 7. The CDR3 loop spans 14 amino acids. Germline V gene data show CDR1 as DFQATT and CDR2 as SNEGSKA (reference sequence). The CDR3 nucleotides read TGCAGTGCTAGAGGTCTAGCGGGAGTTGTTACCCAGTACTTC. As protein: CSARGLAGVVTQYF.

This clonotype turned up a few times. This sequence joins TRBV6-1 and TRBJ2-5; D is perhaps TRBD1 or TRBD2 (6 bases each). The CDR3 length is 13 residues. V was cut by 8 bases and J by 5 bases, with 15 bases left in between. Germline V gives CDR1 MNHNS, CDR2 SASEGT. CDR3 protein: CASRPGGWETQYF. The CDR3 nucleotides read TGTGCCAGCCGCCCCGGGGGCTGGGAGACCCAGTACTTC.